This T cell receptor (beta chain) was identified during a study of PD-L1 blockade in urothelial cancer. Turning to the study itself: Treatment start was followed by blood analysis at 3 weeks (second dose) and again at 6 weeks. Median blood clonality was around 0.086, with 82,636 unique TCRs. Broader study findings: A pretreatment blood TCR clonality that fell below the median predicted better progression-free and overall survival.

The CDR3 contains 15 residues. The V gene end was trimmed by 6 bases and the J gene end by 2 bases; junction bases not matched to a gene: 8. Germline CDR1 reads SNHLY; CDR2 reads FYNNEI. About this clone: Its antigen remains unknown.

Spiking of synthetic TCR analog templates was performed in each PCR. Clones were sequenced by immunoSEQ multiplex PCR, and TCRdb holds only the in-frame ones, with some missing. The sample consists of approximately 110,000 clones, around 85% of them appearing once. The material sequenced was PBMCs, taken around atezolizumab (anti-PD-L1) treatment. This clonotype was obtained from a man between 50 and 59 years old with urothelial cancer. The chain uses TRBV2 and TRBJ2-3; TRBD2 agrees at 7 bases. CDR3 amino acids: CASRRAGTDTDTQYF. The CDR3 nucleotides are TGTGCCAGCAGGAGAGCGGGGACGGACACAGATACGCAGTATTTT.